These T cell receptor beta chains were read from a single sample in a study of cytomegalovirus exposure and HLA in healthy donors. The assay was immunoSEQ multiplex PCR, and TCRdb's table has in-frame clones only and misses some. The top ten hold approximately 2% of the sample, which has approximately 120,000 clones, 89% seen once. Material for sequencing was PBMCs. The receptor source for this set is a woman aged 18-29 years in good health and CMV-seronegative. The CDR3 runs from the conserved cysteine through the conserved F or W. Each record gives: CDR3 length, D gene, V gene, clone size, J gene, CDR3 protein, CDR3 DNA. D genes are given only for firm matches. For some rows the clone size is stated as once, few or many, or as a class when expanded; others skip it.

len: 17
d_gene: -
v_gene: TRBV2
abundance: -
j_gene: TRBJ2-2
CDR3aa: CASSPGTGGIGTGELFF
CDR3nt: TGTGCCAGCAGTCCCGGGACTGGCGGGATCGGCACCGGGGAGCTGTTTTTT

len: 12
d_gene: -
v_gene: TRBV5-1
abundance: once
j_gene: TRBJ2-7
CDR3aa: CASSGGAREQYF
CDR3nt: TGCGCCAGCAGCGGTGGAGCTCGCGAGCAGTACTTC

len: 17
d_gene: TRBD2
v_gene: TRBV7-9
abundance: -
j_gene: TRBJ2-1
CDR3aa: CASSSPGLAETYNEQFF
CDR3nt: TGTGCCAGCAGCTCCCCGGGGCTAGCGGAAACCTACAATGAGCAGTTCTTC

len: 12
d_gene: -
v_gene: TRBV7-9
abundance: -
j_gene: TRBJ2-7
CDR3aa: CASSLDRDEQYF
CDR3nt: TGTGCCAGCAGCTTAGACAGGGACGAGCAGTACTTC

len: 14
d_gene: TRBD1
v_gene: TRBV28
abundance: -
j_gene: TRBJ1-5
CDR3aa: CASRTGGRNQPQHF
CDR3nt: TGTGCCAGCAGGACAGGGGGTAGGAATCAGCCCCAGCATTTT

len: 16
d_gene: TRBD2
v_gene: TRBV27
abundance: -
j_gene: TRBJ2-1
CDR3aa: CASSAVAGPIGHEQFF
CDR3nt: TGTGCCAGCAGTGCCGTAGCGGGGCCGATAGGGCATGAGCAGTTCTTC

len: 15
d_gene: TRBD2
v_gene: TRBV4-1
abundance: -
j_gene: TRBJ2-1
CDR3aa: CASSLRLAGGQEQFF
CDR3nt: TGCGCCAGCAGCCTACGACTAGCGGGAGGTCAGGAGCAGTTCTTC

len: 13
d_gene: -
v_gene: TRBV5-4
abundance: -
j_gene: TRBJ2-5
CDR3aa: CASSLDRQETQYF
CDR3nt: TGTGCCAGCAGCTTGGACAGGCAAGAGACCCAGTACTTC

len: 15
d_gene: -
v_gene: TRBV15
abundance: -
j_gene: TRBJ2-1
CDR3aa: CATSRVAQGYNEQFF
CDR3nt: TGTGCCACCAGTAGAGTCGCACAGGGATACAATGAGCAGTTCTTC

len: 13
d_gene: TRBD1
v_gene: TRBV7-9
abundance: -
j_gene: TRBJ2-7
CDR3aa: CASRRDSSYEQYF
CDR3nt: TGTGCCAGCCGACGGGACAGCTCCTACGAGCAGTACTTC

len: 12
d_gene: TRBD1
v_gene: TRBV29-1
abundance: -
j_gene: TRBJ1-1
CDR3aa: CSGGQAGSRAFF
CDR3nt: TGCAGCGGGGGACAGGCGGGGTCTAGGGCTTTCTTT

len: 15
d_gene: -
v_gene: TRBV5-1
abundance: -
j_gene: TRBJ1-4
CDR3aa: CASSPTGSTNEKLFF
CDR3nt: TGCGCCAGCTCGCCCACCGGGTCAACTAATGAAAAACTGTTTTTT

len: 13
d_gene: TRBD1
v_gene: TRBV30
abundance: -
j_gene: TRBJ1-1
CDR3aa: CAFRDRGNTEAFF
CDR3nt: TGTGCCTTCCGGGACAGGGGGAACACTGAAGCTTTCTTT

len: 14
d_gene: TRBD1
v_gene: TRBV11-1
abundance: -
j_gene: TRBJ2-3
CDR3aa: CASSLGQAPDTQYF
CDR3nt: TGTGCCAGCAGCCTCGGACAGGCCCCAGATACGCAGTATTTT

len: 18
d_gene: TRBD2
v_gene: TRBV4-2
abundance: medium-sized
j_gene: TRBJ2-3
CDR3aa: CASSQDFRTSGNTDTQYF
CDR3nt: TGTGCCAGCAGCCAAGATTTTAGGACTAGCGGGAACACAGATACGCAGTATTTT

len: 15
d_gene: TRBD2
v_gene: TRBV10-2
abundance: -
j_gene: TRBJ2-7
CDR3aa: CASSELSGRAYEQYF
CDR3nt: TGCGCCAGCAGTGAACTTAGCGGGAGGGCCTACGAGCAGTACTTC

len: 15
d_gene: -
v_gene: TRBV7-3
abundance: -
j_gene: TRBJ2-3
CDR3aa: CASSRGSGHTDTQYF
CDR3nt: TGTGCCAGCAGCCGGGGGAGCGGGCACACAGATACGCAGTATTTT

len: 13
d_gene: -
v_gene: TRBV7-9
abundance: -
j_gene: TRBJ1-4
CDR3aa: CALRRLSEEKLFF
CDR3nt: TGTGCCCTAAGGAGGCTCTCGGAGGAAAAACTGTTTTTT

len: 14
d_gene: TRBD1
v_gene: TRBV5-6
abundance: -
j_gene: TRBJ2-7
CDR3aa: CASSSTGGGYEQYF
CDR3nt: TGTGCCAGCAGTTCGACAGGGGGCGGGTACGAGCAGTACTTC

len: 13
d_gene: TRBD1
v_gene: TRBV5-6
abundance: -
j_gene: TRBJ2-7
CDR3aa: CASSPGQVLEQYF
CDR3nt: TGTGCCAGCAGCCCAGGACAGGTTCTCGAGCAGTACTTC

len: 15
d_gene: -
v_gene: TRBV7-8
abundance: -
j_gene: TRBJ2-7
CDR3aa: CASSPPRRESYEQYF
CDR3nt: TGTGCCAGCAGCCCACCTAGGCGAGAGAGCTACGAGCAGTACTTC

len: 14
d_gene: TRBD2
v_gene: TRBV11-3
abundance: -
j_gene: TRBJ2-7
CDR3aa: CASSPGTSGNEQYF
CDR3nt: TGTGCCAGCAGCCCCGGGACTAGCGGCAACGAGCAGTACTTC

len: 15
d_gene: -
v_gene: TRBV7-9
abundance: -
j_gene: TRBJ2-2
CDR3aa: CASSRGTDNTGELFF
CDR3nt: TGTGCCAGCAGCCGGGGGACGGATAACACCGGGGAGCTGTTTTTT

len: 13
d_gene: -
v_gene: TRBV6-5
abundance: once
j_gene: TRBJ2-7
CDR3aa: CASSYSRGSEQYF
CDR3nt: TGTGCCAGCAGTTACTCGAGAGGGAGCGAGCAGTACTTC

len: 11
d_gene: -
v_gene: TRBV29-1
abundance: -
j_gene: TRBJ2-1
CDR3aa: CSAPTGNEQFF
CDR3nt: TGCAGCGCACCCACAGGAAATGAGCAGTTCTTC

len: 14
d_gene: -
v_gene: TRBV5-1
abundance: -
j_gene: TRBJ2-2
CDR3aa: CASSLGRLNGELFF
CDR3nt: TGCGCCAGCAGCTTGGGGCGGCTAAACGGGGAGCTGTTTTTT

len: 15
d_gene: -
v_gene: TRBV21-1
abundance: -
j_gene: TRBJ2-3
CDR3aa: CASSSGTGSPDTQYF
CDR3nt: TGTGCCAGCAGCAGCGGGACAGGGTCCCCAGATACGCAGTATTTT

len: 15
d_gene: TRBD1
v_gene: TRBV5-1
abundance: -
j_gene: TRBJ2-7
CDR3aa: CASSSGQGISYEQYF
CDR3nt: TGCGCCAGCAGCTCGGGACAGGGAATCTCCTACGAGCAGTACTTC

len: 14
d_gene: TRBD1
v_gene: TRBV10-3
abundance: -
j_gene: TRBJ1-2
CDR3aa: CAISGEGASYGYTF
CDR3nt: TGTGCCATCAGTGGAGAGGGGGCAAGCTATGGCTACACCTTC